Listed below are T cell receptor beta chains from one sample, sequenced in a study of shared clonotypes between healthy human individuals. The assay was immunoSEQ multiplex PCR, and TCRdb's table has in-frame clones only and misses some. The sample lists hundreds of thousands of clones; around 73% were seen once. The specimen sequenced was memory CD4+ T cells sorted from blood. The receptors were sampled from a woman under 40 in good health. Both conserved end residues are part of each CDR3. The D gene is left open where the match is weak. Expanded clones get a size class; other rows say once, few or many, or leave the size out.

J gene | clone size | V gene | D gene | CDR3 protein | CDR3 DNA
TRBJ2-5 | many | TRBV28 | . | CASSLSETQYF | TGTGCCAGCAGTTTATCGGAGACCCAGTACTTC
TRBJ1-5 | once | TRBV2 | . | CASSEVGWGNQPQHF | TGTGCCAGCAGTGAAGTCGGTTGGGGCAATCAGCCCCAGCATTTT
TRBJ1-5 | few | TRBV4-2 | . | CASSQDGVQPQHF | TGTGCCAGCAGCCAAGATGGCGTTCAGCCCCAGCATTTT
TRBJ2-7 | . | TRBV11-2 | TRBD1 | CASSWTGDYEQYF | TGTGCCAGCAGCTGGACAGGGGACTACGAGCAGTACTTC
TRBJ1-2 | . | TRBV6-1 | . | CASGANYGYTF | TGTGCCAGCGGCGCAAACTATGGCTACACCTTC
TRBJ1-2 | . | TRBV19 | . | CASNTQAHGNYGYTF | TGTGCCAGTAATACCCAGGCCCATGGAAACTATGGCTACACCTTC
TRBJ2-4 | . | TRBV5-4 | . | CASRSRGAKNIQYF | TGTGCCAGCAGGAGCCGGGGTGCCAAAAACATTCAGTACTTC
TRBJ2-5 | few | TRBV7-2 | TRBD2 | CASSLLALQVAGLQETQYF | TGTGCCAGCAGCTTATTAGCCCTACAAGTAGCGGGGCTTCAAGAGACCCAGTACTTC
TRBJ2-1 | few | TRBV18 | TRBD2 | CASSAPSGQRNEQFF | TGTGCCAGCTCAGCCCCTAGCGGACAACGCAATGAGCAGTTCTTC
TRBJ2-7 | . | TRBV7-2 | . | CASSLSGGDPYEQYF | TGTGCCAGCAGCTTATCCGGCGGAGACCCCTACGAGCAGTACTTC
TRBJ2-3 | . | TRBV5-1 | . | CASSAAGRFTDTQYF | TGCGCCAGCAGTGCGGCGGGCCGCTTCACAGATACGCAGTATTTT
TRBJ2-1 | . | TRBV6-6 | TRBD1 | CASSYFSGQGYNEQFF | TGTGCCAGCAGTTACTTTTCGGGACAGGGGTACAATGAGCAGTTCTTC
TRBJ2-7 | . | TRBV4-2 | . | CASSQEFRYEQYF | TGTGCCAGCAGCCAAGAATTCAGGTACGAGCAGTACTTC
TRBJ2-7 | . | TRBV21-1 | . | CASSKVVTEQYF | TGTGCCAGCAGCAAAGTTGTTACGGAGCAGTACTTC
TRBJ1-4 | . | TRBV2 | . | CASSRPPNEKLFF | TGTGCCAGCAGTCGCCCCCCTAATGAAAAACTGTTTTTT
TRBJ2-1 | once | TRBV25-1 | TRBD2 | CASSGETSGRNNEQFF | TGTGCCAGCAGTGGAGAAACTAGCGGGAGGAACAATGAGCAGTTCTTC
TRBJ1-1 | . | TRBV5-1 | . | CASSPGADLTMNTEAFF | TGCGCCAGCAGCCCGGGAGCGGATCTTACCATGAACACTGAAGCTTTCTTT
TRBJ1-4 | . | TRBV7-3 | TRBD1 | CASSSTGQGTNEKLFF | TGTGCCAGCAGCTCCACAGGACAGGGAACTAATGAAAAACTGTTTTTT
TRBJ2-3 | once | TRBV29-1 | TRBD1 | CSVGGQGGTDTQYF | TGCAGCGTCGGGGGACAGGGAGGCACAGATACGCAGTATTTT
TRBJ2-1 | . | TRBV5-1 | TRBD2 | CASSLQASGSSNEQFF | TGCGCCAGCAGCTTACAGGCTAGCGGGAGTAGTAATGAGCAGTTCTTC
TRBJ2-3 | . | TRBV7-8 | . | CASSLYFTDTQYF | TGTGCCAGCAGCTTGTACTTCACAGATACGCAGTATTTT
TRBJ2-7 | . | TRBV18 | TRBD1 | CASSPRTGTYEQYF | TGTGCCAGCTCACCTCGGACAGGGACCTACGAGCAGTACTTC
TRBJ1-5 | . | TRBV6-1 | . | CASTLQGSGQPQHF | TGTGCCAGCACCCTCCAGGGGAGCGGTCAGCCCCAGCATTTT
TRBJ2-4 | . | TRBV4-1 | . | CASSHLRNTGANNIQYF | TGCGCCAGCAGCCATCTACGCAATACCGGGGCCAACAACATTCAGTACTTC
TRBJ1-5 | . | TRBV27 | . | CASRQYVNQPQHF | TGTGCCAGCAGGCAGTACGTGAATCAGCCCCAGCATTTT
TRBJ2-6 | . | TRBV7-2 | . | CASSPMGVSGANVLTF | TGTGCCAGCAGCCCTATGGGGGTATCTGGGGCCAACGTCCTGACTTTC
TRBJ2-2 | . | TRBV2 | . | CASSEWEGAGGELFF | TGTGCCAGCAGTGAATGGGAAGGGGCCGGCGGGGAGCTGTTTTTT
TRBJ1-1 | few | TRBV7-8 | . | CASAFTMNTEAFF | TGTGCCAGTGCTTTTACAATGAACACTGAAGCTTTCTTT
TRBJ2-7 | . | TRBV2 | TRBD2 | CASSDASGSSRYEQYF | TGTGCCAGCAGTGATGCTAGCGGGAGTTCCCGCTACGAGCAGTACTTC
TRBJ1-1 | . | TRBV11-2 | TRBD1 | CASSLGQGRRFAEAFF | TGTGCCAGCAGCTTGGGACAGGGGAGAAGGTTTGCTGAAGCTTTCTTT
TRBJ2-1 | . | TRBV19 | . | CASSPSGSRVEQFF | TGTGCCAGTAGTCCTTCCGGGTCCAGGGTCGAGCAGTTCTTC
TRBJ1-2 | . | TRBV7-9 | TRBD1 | CASSLTGTGPHGYTF | TGTGCCAGCAGCCTAACCGGGACAGGGCCGCATGGCTACACCTTC
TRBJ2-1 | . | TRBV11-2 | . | CASSLGPNYNEQFF | TGTGCCAGCAGCTTGGGACCCAATTACAATGAGCAGTTCTTC
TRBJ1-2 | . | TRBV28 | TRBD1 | CASSLHGTGVGYTF | TGTGCCAGCAGTTTACACGGGACAGGGGTCGGCTACACCTTC
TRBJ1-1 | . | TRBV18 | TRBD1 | CASSQGTDTEAFF | TGTGCCAGCTCACAAGGGACAGACACTGAAGCTTTCTTT
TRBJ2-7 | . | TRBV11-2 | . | CASTNTYEQYF | TGTGCCAGCACCAATACCTACGAGCAGTACTTC
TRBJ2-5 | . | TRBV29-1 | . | CSVGGTAEETQYF | TGCAGCGTCGGCGGGACGGCTGAAGAGACCCAGTACTTC
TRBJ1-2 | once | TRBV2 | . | CASRPTENYGYTF | TGTGCCAGCAGGCCCACGGAGAACTATGGCTACACCTTC
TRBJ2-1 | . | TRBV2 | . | CASSDSLGIDEQFF | TGTGCCAGCAGTGATTCTCTAGGGATTGATGAGCAGTTCTTC
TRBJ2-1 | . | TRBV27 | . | CASGAWADRASEQFF | TGTGCCAGCGGTGCGTGGGCGGACCGTGCGAGCGAGCAGTTCTTC
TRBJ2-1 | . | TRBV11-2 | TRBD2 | CASTLAGEYNEQFF | TGTGCCAGCACGCTAGCGGGAGAGTACAATGAGCAGTTCTTC
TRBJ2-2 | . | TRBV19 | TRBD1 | CATGQGRTGELFF | TGTGCCACGGGACAGGGACGTACCGGGGAGCTGTTTTTT